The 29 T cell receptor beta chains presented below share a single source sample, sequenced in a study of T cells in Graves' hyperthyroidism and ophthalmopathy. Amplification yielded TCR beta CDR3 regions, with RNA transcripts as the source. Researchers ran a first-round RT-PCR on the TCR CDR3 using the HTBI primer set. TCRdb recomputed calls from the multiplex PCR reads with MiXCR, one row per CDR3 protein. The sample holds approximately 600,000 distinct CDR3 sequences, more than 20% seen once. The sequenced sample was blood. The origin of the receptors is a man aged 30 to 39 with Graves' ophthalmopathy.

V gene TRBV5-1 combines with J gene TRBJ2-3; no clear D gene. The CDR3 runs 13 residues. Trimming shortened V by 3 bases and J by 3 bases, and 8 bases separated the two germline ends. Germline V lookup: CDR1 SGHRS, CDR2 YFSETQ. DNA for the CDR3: TGCGCCAGCAGCTCCGCCGGGACAGATACGCAGTATTTT. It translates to CASSSAGTDTQYF.

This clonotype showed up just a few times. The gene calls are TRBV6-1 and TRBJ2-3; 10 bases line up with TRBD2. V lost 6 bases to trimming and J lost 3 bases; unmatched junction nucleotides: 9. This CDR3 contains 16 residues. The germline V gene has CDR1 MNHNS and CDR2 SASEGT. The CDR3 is CASSTLAGEGTDTQYF. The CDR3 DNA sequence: TGTGCCAGCAGCACCCTAGCGGGAGAAGGGACAGATACGCAGTATTTT.

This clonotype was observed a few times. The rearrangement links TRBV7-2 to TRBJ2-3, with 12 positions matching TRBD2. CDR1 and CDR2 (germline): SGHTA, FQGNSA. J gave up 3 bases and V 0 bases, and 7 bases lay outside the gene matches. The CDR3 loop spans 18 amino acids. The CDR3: CASSLAPSGRGGTDTQYF. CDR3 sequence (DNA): TGTGCCAGCAGCTTAGCGCCTAGCGGGAGGGGTGGGACAGATACGCAGTATTTT.

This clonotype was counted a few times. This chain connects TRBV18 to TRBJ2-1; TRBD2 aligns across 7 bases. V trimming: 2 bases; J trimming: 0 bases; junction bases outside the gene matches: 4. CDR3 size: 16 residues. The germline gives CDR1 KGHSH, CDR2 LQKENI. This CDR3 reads CASSPEGLYSYNEQFF. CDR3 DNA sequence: TGTGCCAGCTCACCAGAGGGACTATACTCCTACAATGAGCAGTTCTTC.

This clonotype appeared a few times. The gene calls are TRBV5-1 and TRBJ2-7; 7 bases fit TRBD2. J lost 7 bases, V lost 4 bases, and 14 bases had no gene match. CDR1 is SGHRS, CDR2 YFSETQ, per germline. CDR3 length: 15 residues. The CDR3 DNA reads TGCGCCAGCAGCCCGTCGGAGCGGGATTACGGGGAGCAGTACTTC. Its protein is CASSPSERDYGEQYF.

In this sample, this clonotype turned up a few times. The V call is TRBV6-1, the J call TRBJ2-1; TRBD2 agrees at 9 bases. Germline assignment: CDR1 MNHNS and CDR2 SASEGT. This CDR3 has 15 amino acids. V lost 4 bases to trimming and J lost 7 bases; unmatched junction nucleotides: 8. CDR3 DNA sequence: TGTGCCAGCAGTGGGTTAGCGGGAGTTACGAATGAGCAGTTCTTC. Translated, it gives CASSGLAGVTNEQFF.

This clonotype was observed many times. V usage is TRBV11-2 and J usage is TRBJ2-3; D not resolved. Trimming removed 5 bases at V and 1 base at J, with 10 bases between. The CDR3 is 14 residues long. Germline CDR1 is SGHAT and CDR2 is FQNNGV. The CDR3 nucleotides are TGTGCCAGCAGCGACGGAGTTGGCACAGATACGCAGTATTTT. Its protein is CASSDGVGTDTQYF.

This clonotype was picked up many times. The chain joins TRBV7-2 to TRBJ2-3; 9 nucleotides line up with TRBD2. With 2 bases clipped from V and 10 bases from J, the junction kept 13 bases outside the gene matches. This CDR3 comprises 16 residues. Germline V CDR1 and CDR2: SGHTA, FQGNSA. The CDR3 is CASSLPSSGRSQAQYF. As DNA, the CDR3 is TGTGCCAGCAGCTTACCTTCAAGCGGGAGGTCTCAAGCGCAGTATTTT. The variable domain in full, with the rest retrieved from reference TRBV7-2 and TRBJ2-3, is GAGVSQSPSNKVTEKGKDVELRCDPISGHTALYWYRQSLGQGLEFLIYFQGNSAPDKSGLPSDRFSAERTGGSVSTLTIQRTQQEDSAVYLCASSLPSSGRSQAQYFGPGTRLTVL.

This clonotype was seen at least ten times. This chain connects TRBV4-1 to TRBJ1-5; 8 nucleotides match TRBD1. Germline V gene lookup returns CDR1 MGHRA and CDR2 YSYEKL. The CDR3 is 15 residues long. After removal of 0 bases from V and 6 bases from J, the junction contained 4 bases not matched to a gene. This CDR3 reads CASSQDGRGLQPQHF. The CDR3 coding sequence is TGCGCCAGCAGCCAAGATGGCAGGGGGCTTCAGCCCCAGCATTTT.

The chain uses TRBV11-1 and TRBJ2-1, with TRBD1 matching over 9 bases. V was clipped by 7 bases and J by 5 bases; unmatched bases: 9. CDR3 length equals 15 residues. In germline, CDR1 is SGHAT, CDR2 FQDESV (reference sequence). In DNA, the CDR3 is TGTGCCAGCACAATCCCGGGACAGGGACACAATGAGCAGTTCTTC. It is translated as CASTIPGQGHNEQFF.

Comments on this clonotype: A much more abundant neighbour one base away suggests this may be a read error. The CDR3 protein is CASSLRPANYGYTF. As DNA, the CDR3 is TGTGCCAGCAGTTTACGTCCAGCTAACTATGGCTACACCTTC. The chain combines TRBV12-3 or TRBV12-4 with TRBJ1-2; no clear D gene. With 2 bases removed from V and 0 bases from J, the gap between germline ends came to 7 bases. This CDR3 is 14 amino acids long.

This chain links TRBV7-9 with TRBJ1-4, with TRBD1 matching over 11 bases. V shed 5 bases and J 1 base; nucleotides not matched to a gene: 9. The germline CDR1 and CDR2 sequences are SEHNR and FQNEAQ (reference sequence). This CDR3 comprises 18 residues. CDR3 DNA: TGTGCCAGCAGCAGAGGGACAGGGGGTGATGGAACTAATGAAAAACTGTTTTTT. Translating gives CASSRGTGGDGTNEKLFF.

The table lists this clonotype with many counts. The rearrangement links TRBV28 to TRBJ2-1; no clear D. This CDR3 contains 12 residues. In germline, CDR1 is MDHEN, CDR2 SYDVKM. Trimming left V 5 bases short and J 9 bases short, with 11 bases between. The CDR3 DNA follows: TGTGCCAGCAGTGTTATGGGTGGTGAGCAGTTCTTC. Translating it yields CASSVMGGEQFF.

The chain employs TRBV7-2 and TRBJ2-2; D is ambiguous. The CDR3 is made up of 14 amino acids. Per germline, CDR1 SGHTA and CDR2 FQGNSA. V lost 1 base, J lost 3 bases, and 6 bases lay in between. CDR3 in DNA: TGTGCCAGCAGCTTAGGCCCCCACACCGGGGAGCTGTTTTTT. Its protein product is CASSLGPHTGELFF. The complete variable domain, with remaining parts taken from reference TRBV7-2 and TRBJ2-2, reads GAGVSQSPSNKVTEKGKDVELRCDPISGHTALYWYRQSLGQGLEFLIYFQGNSAPDKSGLPSDRFSAERTGGSVSTLTIQRTQQEDSAVYLCASSLGPHTGELFFGEGSRLTVL.

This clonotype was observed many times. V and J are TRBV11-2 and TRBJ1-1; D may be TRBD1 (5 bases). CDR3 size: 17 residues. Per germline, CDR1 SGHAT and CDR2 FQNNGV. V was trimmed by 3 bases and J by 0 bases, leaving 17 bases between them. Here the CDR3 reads CASSFSREVTMNTEAFF. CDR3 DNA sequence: TGTGCCAGCAGCTTTTCCAGGGAGGTTACGATGAACACTGAAGCTTTCTTT.

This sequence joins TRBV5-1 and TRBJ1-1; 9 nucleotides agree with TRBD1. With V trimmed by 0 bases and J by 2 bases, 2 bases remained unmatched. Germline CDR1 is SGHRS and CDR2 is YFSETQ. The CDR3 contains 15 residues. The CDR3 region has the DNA TGCGCCAGCAGCTTGGACAGGGGGCGCAACACTGAAGCTTTCTTT. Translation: CASSLDRGRNTEAFF.

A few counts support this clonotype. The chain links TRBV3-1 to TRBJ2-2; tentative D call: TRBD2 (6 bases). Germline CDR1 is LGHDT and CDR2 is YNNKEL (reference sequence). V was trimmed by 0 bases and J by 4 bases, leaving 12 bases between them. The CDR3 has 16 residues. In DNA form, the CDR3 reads TGTGCCAGCAGCCAAGAATGGAGGGGTGGCACCGGGGAGCTGTTTTTT. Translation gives CASSQEWRGGTGELFF.

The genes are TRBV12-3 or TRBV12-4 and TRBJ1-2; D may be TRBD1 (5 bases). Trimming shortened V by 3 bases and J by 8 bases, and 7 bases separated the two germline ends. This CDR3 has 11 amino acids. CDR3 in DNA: TGTGCCAGCAGTTTCCAGGGAGGCTACACCTTC. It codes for CASSFQGGYTF.

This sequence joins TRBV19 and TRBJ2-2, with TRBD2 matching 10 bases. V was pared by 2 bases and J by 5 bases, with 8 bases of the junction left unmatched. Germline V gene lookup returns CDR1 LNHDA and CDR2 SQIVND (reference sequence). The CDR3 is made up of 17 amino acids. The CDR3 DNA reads TGTGCCAGTAGTATACTGGGACTAGCGAGTGGGACCGGGGAGCTGTTTTTT. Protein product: CASSILGLASGTGELFF.

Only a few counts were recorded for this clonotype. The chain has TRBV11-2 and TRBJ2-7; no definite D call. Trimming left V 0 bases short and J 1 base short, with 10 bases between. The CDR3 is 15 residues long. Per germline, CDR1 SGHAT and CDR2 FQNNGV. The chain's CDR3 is CASSLDPASSYEQYF. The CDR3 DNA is TGTGCCAGCAGCTTAGATCCGGCCAGTTCCTACGAGCAGTACTTC.

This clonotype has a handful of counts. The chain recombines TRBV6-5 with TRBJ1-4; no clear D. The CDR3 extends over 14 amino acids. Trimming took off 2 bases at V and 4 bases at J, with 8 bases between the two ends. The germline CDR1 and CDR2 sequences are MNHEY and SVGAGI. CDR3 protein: CASSYGQNNEKLFF. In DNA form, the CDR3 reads TGTGCCAGCAGTTACGGGCAGAATAATGAAAAACTGTTTTTT.

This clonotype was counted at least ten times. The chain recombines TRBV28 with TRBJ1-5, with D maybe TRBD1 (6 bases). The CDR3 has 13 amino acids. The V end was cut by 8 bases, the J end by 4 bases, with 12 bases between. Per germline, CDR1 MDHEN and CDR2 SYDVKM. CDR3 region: CASQVDSNQPQHF. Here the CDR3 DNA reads TGTGCCAGCCAAGTGGACAGTAATCAGCCCCAGCATTTT.

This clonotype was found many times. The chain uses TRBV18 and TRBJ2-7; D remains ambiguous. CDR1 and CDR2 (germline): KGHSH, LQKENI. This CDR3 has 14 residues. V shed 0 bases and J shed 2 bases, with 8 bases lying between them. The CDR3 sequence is CASSPPSIPYEQYF. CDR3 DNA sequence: TGTGCCAGCTCACCACCCAGCATCCCCTACGAGCAGTACTTC. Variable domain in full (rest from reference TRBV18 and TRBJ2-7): NAGVMQNPRHLVRRRGQEARLRCSPMKGHSHVYWYRQLPEEGLKFMVYLQKENIIDESGMPKERFSAEFPKEGPSILRIQQVVRGDSAAYFCASSPPSIPYEQYFGPGTRLTVT.

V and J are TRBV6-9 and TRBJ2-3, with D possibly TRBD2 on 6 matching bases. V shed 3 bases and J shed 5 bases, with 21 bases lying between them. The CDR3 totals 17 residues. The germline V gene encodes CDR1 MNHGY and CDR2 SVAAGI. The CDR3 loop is CASSYGGFSSAGDTQYF. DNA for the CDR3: TGTGCCAGCAGTTACGGGGGTTTTAGCAGCGCCGGAGATACGCAGTATTTT.

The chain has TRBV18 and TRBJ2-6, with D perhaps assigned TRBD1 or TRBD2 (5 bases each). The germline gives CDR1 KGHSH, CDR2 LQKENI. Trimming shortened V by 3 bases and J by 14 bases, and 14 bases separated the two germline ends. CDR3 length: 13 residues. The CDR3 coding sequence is TGTGCCAGCTCACCGGGGACGGACCCCCTCCTGACTTTC. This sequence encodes CASSPGTDPLLTF.

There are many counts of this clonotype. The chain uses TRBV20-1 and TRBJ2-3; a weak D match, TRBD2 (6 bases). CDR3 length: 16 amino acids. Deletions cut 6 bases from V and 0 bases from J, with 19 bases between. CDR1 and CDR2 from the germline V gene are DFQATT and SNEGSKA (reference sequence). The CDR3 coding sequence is TGCAGTGCCCGAACTACCGGGGGAACTAGCACAGATACGCAGTATTTT. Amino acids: CSARTTGGTSTDTQYF.

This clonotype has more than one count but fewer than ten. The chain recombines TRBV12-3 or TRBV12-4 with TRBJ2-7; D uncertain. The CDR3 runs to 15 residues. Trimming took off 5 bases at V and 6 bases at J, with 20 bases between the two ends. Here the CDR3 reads CASSLHAGVLGEQYF. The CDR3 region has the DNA TGTGCCAGCAGTCTACATGCTGGGGTCTTGGGCGAGCAGTACTTC.

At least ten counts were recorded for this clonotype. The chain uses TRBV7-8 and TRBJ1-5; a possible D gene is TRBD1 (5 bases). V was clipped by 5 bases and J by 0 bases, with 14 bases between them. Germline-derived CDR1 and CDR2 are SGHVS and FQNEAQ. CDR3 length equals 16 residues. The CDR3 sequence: CASSLWTLYSNQPQHF. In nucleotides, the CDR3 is TGTGCCAGCAGCCTTTGGACACTTTATAGCAATCAGCCCCAGCATTTT.

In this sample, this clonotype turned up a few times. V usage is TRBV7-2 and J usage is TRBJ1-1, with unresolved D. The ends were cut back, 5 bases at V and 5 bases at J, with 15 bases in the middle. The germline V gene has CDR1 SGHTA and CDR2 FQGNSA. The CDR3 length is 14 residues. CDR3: CASSPTLQATEAFF. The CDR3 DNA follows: TGTGCCAGCAGCCCTACACTGCAGGCGACTGAAGCTTTCTTT.